These 30 T cell receptor beta chains originate from one sample sequenced in a study of monozygotic twins with cystic fibrosis. Produced via immunoSEQ multiplex PCR; TCRdb's table is partial and in-frame only. The sample lists some 22,000 clones, less than 98% occurring once. What was sequenced was blood. These receptors all come from a girl aged 10 to 17 with cystic fibrosis.

This clone is a singleton in its sample. The genes are TRBV5-8 and TRBJ1-1; D may be TRBD1 (6 bases). The V gene's germline CDR1 is SGHTS and CDR2 YDEGEE. The CDR3 totals 15 residues. Trimming stripped 2 bases from V and 4 bases from J, with 15 bases between. The CDR3 loop is CASSFVKDSATEAFF. The CDR3 region has the DNA TGTGCCAGCAGCTTCGTAAAGGACAGTGCCACTGAAGCTTTCTTT.

The chain has TRBV28 and TRBJ1-2; TRBD1 agrees at 10 bases. The CDR3 contains 15 residues. Germline trimming cut 1 base from V and 7 bases from J; bases unmatched to any gene: 6. Germline V gene lookup returns CDR1 MDHEN and CDR2 SYDVKM. The CDR3 sequence: CASSLSGTGASGYTF. The CDR3 coding sequence is TGTGCCAGCAGTTTATCCGGGACAGGGGCCTCTGGCTACACCTTC.

The V and J genes are TRBV9 and TRBJ1-2; unclear D gene. This CDR3 region has 12 residues. Germline CDR1 is SGDLS and CDR2 is YYNGEE. V dropped 2 bases and J dropped 3 bases, with 5 bases sitting between them. The CDR3 region is CASSVRDYGYTF. The CDR3 DNA is TGTGCCAGCAGCGTCAGAGACTATGGCTACACCTTC.

The genes are TRBV7-2 and TRBJ2-7, with D possibly being TRBD1 (6 bases). This CDR3 is built from 15 residues. Germline V gene lookup returns CDR1 SGHTA and CDR2 FQGNSA. Between the trimmed V and J ends, which lost 4 bases and 1 base, there was a span of 14 bases. CDR3 nucleotide sequence: TGTGCCAGCAGCTGGACAGAGACCTTGTCCTACGAGCAGTACTTC. This sequence encodes CASSWTETLSYEQYF.

The chain combines TRBV19 with TRBJ1-5; TRBD1 matches 7 bases. V was pared by 4 bases and J by 0 bases, with 6 bases of the junction left unmatched. This CDR3 is 16 amino acids long. Germline V lookup: CDR1 LNHDA, CDR2 SQIVND (reference sequence). The CDR3 DNA follows: TGTGCCAGTAGTACCGGGACAGCCTATAGCAATCAGCCCCAGCATTTT. It encodes CASSTGTAYSNQPQHF.

This CDR3 reads CASSSVEETQYF. CDR3 nucleotides: TGTGCCAGCAGCTCAGTAGAGGAGACCCAGTACTTC. The rearrangement joins TRBV7-2 to TRBJ2-5, with D unresolved. The CDR3 spans 12 residues. Trimming cost V 4 bases and J 5 bases, with 8 bases left between them. Germline loops: CDR1 SGHTA, CDR2 FQGNSA.

This chain joins TRBV25-1 and TRBJ2-7; TRBD2 agrees at 11 bases. Per the germline V gene, CDR1 is MGHDK and CDR2 is SYGVNS. With 8 bases clipped from V and 6 bases from J, the junction kept 12 bases outside the gene matches. This CDR3 contains 15 residues. CDR3 sequence: CASSTGLAGGREQYF. CDR3 sequence (DNA): TGTGCCAGCTCTACGGGGCTAGCGGGAGGTCGCGAGCAGTACTTC.

The count of this clone is one. The chain combines TRBV7-2 with TRBJ2-3; weak D call: TRBD2 (6 bases). V gave up 2 bases and J gave up 0 bases, with 12 bases separating them. From germline, CDR1 is SGHTA and CDR2 FQGNSA. The CDR3 spans 16 residues. The CDR3 loop is CASSLWRGTSTDTQYF. The CDR3, as DNA: TGTGCCAGCAGCTTATGGCGCGGGACTAGCACAGATACGCAGTATTTT. Drawing the rest from reference TRBV7-2 and TRBJ2-3, the complete variable domain is GAGVSQSPSNKVTEKGKDVELRCDPISGHTALYWYRQSLGQGLEFLIYFQGNSAPDKSGLPSDRFSAERTGGSVSTLTIQRTQQEDSAVYLCASSLWRGTSTDTQYFGPGTRLTVL.

The chain employs TRBV11-2 and TRBJ2-5; D possibly matches TRBD1 or TRBD2 (5 bases each). V was trimmed by 2 bases and J by 3 bases, leaving 10 bases between them. CDR1 and CDR2 from the germline V gene are SGHAT and FQNNGV. This CDR3 has 14 residues. CDR3 loop: CASSLSLGEETQYF. CDR3 DNA: TGTGCCAGCAGCTTAAGTCTGGGGGAAGAGACCCAGTACTTC.

V gene TRBV5-1 combines with J gene TRBJ2-3; 9 bases are a match to TRBD2. Losses at the gene ends were 2 bases for V and 5 bases for J; bases not matched to a gene: 3. This CDR3 region has 14 residues. CDR1 SGHRS and CDR2 YFSETQ come from the germline V gene. Here the CDR3 reads CASSFSGSKDTQYF. The CDR3 region has the DNA TGCGCCAGCAGCTTTAGCGGGAGTAAAGATACGCAGTATTTT.

The chain employs TRBV7-8 and TRBJ2-5, with 7 bases lining up with TRBD2. Trimming cost V 5 bases and J 1 base; bases outside gene matches: 10. The V gene's germline CDR1 is SGHVS and CDR2 FQNEAQ. There are 16 residues in the CDR3. The CDR3 coding sequence is TGTGCCAGCAGCGGGCGGAGTTGGGAGGGCCAAGAGACCCAGTACTTC. Protein: CASSGRSWEGQETQYF. Complete variable domain (other parts from reference TRBV7-8 and TRBJ2-5): GAGVSQSPRYKVAKRGQDVALRCDPISGHVSLFWYQQALGQGPEFLTYFQNEAQLDKSGLPSDRFFAERPEGSVSTLKIQRTQQEDSAVYLCASSGRSWEGQETQYFGPGTRLLVL.

The chain employs TRBV28 and TRBJ2-5; D might be TRBD2 (7 bases). The CDR3 covers 13 residues. CDR1 is MDHEN, CDR2 SYDVKM, per germline. Between the trimmed V and J ends, which lost 3 bases and 5 bases, there was a span of 10 bases. The CDR3: CASSFGGAETQYF. As DNA, the CDR3 is TGTGCCAGCAGTTTTGGGGGGGCTGAGACCCAGTACTTC.

The chain recombines TRBV4-3 with TRBJ1-2, with 9 bases lining up with TRBD1. The CDR3 totals 15 residues. V shed 4 bases, J shed 5 bases, and the junction held 8 bases outside the gene matches. Germline CDR1 is LGHNA and CDR2 is YSLEER. CDR3 loop: CASSRTPGQGYGYTF. The CDR3 nucleotides are TGCGCCAGCAGCCGGACCCCGGGACAGGGATATGGCTACACCTTC.

The rearrangement joins TRBV13 to TRBJ1-1, with no clear D. The CDR3 is 12 amino acids. Germline loops: CDR1 PRHDT, CDR2 FYEKMQ (reference sequence). V lost 5 bases and J 1 base, leaving 5 bases between the germline ends. The CDR3 region has the DNA TGTGCCAGCAGCCGACAGAACACTGAAGCTTTCTTT. It encodes CASSRQNTEAFF.

The CDR3 DNA follows: TGTGCCAGCAGTTCTGAGCGGGATCAGTACAATGAGCAGTTCTTC. Amino acids: CASSSERDQYNEQFF. The chain joins TRBV6-5 to TRBJ2-1; 7 bases are shared with TRBD2. V was pared by 4 bases and J by 4 bases, with 7 bases of the junction left unmatched. Germline assignment: CDR1 MNHEY and CDR2 SVGAGI. The CDR3 is 15 residues long.

The genes are TRBV7-8 and TRBJ1-5; the D is unclear. The CDR3 runs to 15 residues. The germline V gene encodes CDR1 SGHVS and CDR2 FQNEAQ. With 1 base removed from V and 1 base from J, the gap between germline ends came to 8 bases. CDR3 nucleotide sequence: TGTGCCAGCAGCTTAGAGATGGGCAGCAATCAGCCCCAGCATTTT. It translates to CASSLEMGSNQPQHF.

The chain combines TRBV2 with TRBJ2-7; no reliable D call. V was clipped by 2 bases and J by 6 bases, with 5 bases between them. Looked up from germline, CDR1 is SNHLY and CDR2 is FYNNEI. The CDR3 contains 11 residues. The CDR3 coding sequence is TGTGCCAGCAGTGAAAATAGCGAGCAGTACTTC. Translation: CASSENSEQYF.

This chain connects TRBV10-3 to TRBJ2-2; the match to TRBD1 covers 9 bases. The V gene end was trimmed by 8 bases and the J gene end by 1 base; junction bases not matched to a gene: 5. Looked up from germline, CDR1 is ENHRY and CDR2 is SYGVKD. The CDR3 totals 15 residues. The chain's CDR3 is CAIYRGQGNTGELFF. For the CDR3, the DNA is TGTGCCATCTATAGGGGACAGGGGAACACCGGGGAGCTGTTTTTT.

The rearrangement links TRBV7-9 to TRBJ2-1; 7 bases line up with TRBD2. The CDR3 length is 14 residues. Trimming cost V 11 bases and J 0 bases; bases outside gene matches: 7. Germline CDR1 and CDR2: SEHNR and FQNEAQ (reference sequence). The CDR3 here is CALGGGSSYNEQFF. The CDR3 DNA reads as TGTGCCTTGGGAGGCGGGAGCTCCTACAATGAGCAGTTCTTC.

This clone was detected only once. This chain joins TRBV5-1 and TRBJ2-6; 8 bases align to TRBD1. J lost 2 bases, V lost 2 bases, and 6 bases had no gene match. The CDR3 spans 17 residues. From germline, CDR1 is SGHRS and CDR2 YFSETQ. CDR3 region: CASSFRTGWTGANVLTF. CDR3 in DNA: TGCGCCAGCAGCTTCCGGACAGGGTGGACTGGGGCCAACGTCCTGACTTTC.

The chain couples TRBV7-3 to TRBJ2-3, with 7 bases fitting TRBD2. Germline V gives CDR1 SGHTA, CDR2 FQGTGA. V lost 5 bases, J lost 2 bases, and 7 bases stayed unmatched. The CDR3 is made up of 15 amino acids. The CDR3: CASSEGTIHTDTQYF. The CDR3 DNA reads as TGTGCCAGCAGCGAAGGGACTATTCACACAGATACGCAGTATTTT.

V and J are TRBV29-1 and TRBJ2-1, with D perhaps matching TRBD2 (6 bases). The germline V gene encodes CDR1 SQVTM and CDR2 ANQGSEA. V lost 6 bases and J lost 1, with 16 bases in between. This CDR3 is built from 15 residues. The DNA for the CDR3 is TGCAGCGTGCAGCGGGCAGTTATTTCCTACAATGAGCAGTTCTTC. Its translation: CSVQRAVISYNEQFF.

The CDR3 reads CASSEQGRTEAFF. The CDR3 nucleotides read TGTGCCAGCAGTGAACAGGGAAGGACTGAAGCTTTCTTT. The chain links TRBV25-1 to TRBJ1-1, with D maybe TRBD1 (5 bases). The CDR3 runs to 13 residues. CDR1 is MGHDK and CDR2 is SYGVNS in the germline V gene. The germline V and J ends were trimmed by 2 bases and 5 bases, with 9 bases remaining between them. Supplemented by reference TRBV25-1 and TRBJ1-1, the full variable domain reads EADIYQTPRYLVIGTGKKITLECSQTMGHDKMYWYQQDPGMELHLIHYSYGVNSTEKGDLSSESTVSRIRTEHFPLTLESARPSHTSQYLCASSEQGRTEAFFGQGTRLTVV.

This sequence joins TRBV19 and TRBJ2-1; 7 bases are shared with TRBD1. V gave up 8 bases and J gave up 2 bases; unmatched junction bases: 3. Germline V gene sequence: CDR1 LNHDA, CDR2 SQIVND (reference sequence). The CDR3 totals 13 residues. The CDR3 DNA follows: TGTGCCAGTTGGGACAGCGCCTACAATGAGCAGTTCTTC. It specifies CASWDSAYNEQFF.

This sequence joins TRBV7-2 and TRBJ2-1, with D unresolved. CDR1 SGHTA and CDR2 FQGNSA come from the germline V gene. The CDR3 runs 14 residues. V lost 1 base and J 4 bases, leaving 8 bases between the germline ends. DNA of the CDR3: TGTGCCAGCAGCTTAGGGGGATATTACAATGAGCAGTTCTTC. Translation gives CASSLGGYYNEQFF.

Here the CDR3 DNA reads TGTGCCGCCAAACGGGCAGGGGAGACCGGGGAGCTGTTTTTT. Translation: CAAKRAGETGELFF. The rearrangement joins TRBV6-5 to TRBJ2-2; perhaps TRBD1 as D (6 bases). Germline V gene sequence: CDR1 MNHEY, CDR2 SVGAGI. Trimming left V 11 bases short and J 5 bases short, with 18 bases between. The CDR3 has 14 residues.

V usage is TRBV18 and J usage is TRBJ1-1; D is undetermined. Germline V gene lookup returns CDR1 KGHSH and CDR2 LQKENI. V lost 2 bases and J lost 1, with 8 bases in between. This CDR3 region has 14 residues. This CDR3 reads CASSPMGRNTEAFF. CDR3 DNA: TGTGCCAGCTCACCAATGGGGAGGAACACTGAAGCTTTCTTT.

V is TRBV10-3 and J is TRBJ2-7; 7 nucleotides agree with TRBD2. Germline values: CDR1 ENHRY, CDR2 SYGVKD. The J segment lost 1 base and the V segment lost 0 bases, leaving 0 bases of the junction unmatched. The CDR3 totals 14 residues. Here the CDR3 DNA reads TGTGCCATCAGTGAGTCCGGGGGGTCCTACGAGCAGTACGTC. Translation gives CAISESGGSYEQYV.

This chain uses TRBV2 with TRBJ1-3; no clear D gene. V lost 6 bases and J 3 bases, leaving 15 bases between the germline ends. CDR1 is SNHLY, CDR2 FYNNEI, per germline. The CDR3 is 15 amino acids. The CDR3 coding sequence is TGTGCCAGCAGGGTTGACGGACCAGATGGAAACACCATATATTTT. Its protein is CASRVDGPDGNTIYF.

This chain uses TRBV7-2 with TRBJ2-7, with 9 bases that match TRBD2. The CDR3 runs to 14 residues. Losses at the gene ends were 2 bases for V and 3 bases for J; bases not matched to a gene: 2. Germline V lookup: CDR1 SGHTA, CDR2 FQGNSA. CDR3 sequence: CASSLLAGNYEQYV. CDR3 DNA sequence: TGTGCCAGCAGCTTACTAGCGGGGAACTACGAGCAGTACGTC.